The present TCR beta chain was sequenced within a study of human T cells and chemical hapten exposure. Across the study: Sensitization employed 2% DPC on 2 cm by 2 cm of upper inner arm skin. The scalp of each patient received a weekly diphenylcyclopropenone dose for the full roughly 22-week study.

The time point denotes: pre-sensitization, week 0. Regarding treatment: therapeutic diphenylcyclopropenone sensitization with weekly scalp DPC. V shed 4 bases and J shed 6 bases, with 9 bases lying between them. The CDR3 spans 12 residues. Of note for this clonotype: Its antigen is not known.

Findings and caveats of the study: In comparison with controls, expanded TCRs gave rise to a significantly larger number of large CDR3 similarity clusters.

How the authors handled the data: Samples ranged from roughly 20,000 to 700,000 TCRs, with a median of approximately 100,000. MiXCR, run by TCRdb on the RACE reads, gives a single entry per CDR3 protein. V and J calls and clone size were set by TCRdb, not the authors. The table records around 92,000 distinct CDR3 sequences, under 14% of them present only once. The origin of this receptor is a woman aged 55-75 years with alopecia areata. Some clones in this sample may be carry-over from other donors' samples. This chain uses TRBV12-3 or TRBV12-4 with TRBJ1-1; D is unclear. This specimen was whole blood, taken in connection with sensitization to the hapten diphenylcyclopropenone (DPC). The CDR3 DNA reads as TGTGCCAGCAGTTCACATGGCGCTGAAGCTTTCTTT. This sequence encodes CASSSHGAEAFF.